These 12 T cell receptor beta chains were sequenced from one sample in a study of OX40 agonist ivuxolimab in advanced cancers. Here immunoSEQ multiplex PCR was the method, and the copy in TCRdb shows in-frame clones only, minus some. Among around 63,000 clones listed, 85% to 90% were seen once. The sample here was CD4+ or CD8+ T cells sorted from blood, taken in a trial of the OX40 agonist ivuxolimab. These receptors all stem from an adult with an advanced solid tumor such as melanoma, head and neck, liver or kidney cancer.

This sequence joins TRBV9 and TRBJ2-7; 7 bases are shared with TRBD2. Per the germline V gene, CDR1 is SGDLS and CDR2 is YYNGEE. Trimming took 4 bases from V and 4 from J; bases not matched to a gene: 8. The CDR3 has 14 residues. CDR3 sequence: CASSPRAGRYEQYF. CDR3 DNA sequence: TGTGCCAGCAGCCCTCGAGCGGGAAGGTACGAGCAGTACTTC.

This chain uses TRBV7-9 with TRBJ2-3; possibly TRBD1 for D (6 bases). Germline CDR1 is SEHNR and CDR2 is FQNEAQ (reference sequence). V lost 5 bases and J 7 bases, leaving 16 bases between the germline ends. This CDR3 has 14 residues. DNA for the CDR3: TGTGCCAGCAGCCATAGACAGGTTAGGAATACGCAGTATTTT. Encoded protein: CASSHRQVRNTQYF.

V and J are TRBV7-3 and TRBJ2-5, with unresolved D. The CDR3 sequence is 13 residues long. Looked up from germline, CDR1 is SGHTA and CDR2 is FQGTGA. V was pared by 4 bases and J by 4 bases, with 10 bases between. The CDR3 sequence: CASSSQLGETQYF. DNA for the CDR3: TGTGCCAGCAGCTCCCAGTTGGGAGAGACCCAGTACTTC.

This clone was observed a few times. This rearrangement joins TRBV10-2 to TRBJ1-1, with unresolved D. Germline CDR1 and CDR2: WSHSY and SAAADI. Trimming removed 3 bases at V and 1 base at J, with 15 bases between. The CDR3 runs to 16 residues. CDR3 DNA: TGCGCCAGCAGTGATTTCTCCACGACGGGGAACACTGAAGCTTTCTTT. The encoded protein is CASSDFSTTGNTEAFF.

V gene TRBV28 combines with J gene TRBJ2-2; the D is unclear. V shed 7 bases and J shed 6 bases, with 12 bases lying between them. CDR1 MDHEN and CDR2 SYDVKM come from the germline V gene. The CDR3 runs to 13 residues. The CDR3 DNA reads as TGTGCCAGCAACCGGGTAGTGGCCGGGGAGCTGTTTTTT. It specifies CASNRVVAGELFF.

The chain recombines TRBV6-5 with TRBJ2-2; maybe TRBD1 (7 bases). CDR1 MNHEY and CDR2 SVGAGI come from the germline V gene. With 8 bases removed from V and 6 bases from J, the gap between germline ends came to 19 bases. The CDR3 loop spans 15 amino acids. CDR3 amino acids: CASSLKGAGSGELFF. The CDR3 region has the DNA TGTGCCAGCTCTCTTAAGGGGGCGGGGTCCGGGGAGCTGTTTTTT.

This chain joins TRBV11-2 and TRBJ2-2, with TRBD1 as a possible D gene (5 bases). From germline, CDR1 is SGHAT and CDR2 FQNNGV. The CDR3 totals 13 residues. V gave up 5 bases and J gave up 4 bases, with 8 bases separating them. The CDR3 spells CASSPGPTGELFF. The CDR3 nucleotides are TGTGCCAGCAGCCCAGGGCCCACCGGGGAGCTGTTTTTT.

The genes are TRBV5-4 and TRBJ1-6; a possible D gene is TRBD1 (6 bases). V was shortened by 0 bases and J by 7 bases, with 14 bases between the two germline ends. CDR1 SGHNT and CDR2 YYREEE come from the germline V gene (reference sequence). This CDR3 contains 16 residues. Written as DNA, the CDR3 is TGTGCCAGCAGCTTGGATTGGGGGGGCCAAAATTCACCCCTCCACTTT. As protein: CASSLDWGGQNSPLHF.

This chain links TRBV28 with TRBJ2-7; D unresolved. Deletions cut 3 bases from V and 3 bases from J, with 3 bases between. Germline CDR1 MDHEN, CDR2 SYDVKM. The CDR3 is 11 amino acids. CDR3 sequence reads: CASSFLYEQYF. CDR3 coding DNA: TGTGCCAGCAGTTTTCTCTACGAGCAGTACTTC.

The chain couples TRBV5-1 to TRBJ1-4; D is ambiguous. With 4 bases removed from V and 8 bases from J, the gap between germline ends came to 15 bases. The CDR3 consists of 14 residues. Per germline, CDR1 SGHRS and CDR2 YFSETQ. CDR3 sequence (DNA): TGCGCCAGCAGCCAACCGGGCGCTCGAGAAAAACTGTTTTTT. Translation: CASSQPGAREKLFF. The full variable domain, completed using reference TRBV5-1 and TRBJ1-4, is KAGVTQTPRYLIKTRGQQVTLSCSPISGHRSVSWYQQTPGQGLQFLFEYFSETQRNKGNFPGRFSGRQFSNSRSEMNVSTLELGDSALYLCASSQPGAREKLFFGSGTQLSVL.

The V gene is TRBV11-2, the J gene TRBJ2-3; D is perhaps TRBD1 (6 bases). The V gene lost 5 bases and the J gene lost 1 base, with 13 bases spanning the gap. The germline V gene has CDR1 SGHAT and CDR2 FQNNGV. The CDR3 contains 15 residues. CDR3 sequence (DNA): TGTGCCAGCAGCCCGAGGGGGAGAGGCACAGATACGCAGTATTTT. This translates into CASSPRGRGTDTQYF.

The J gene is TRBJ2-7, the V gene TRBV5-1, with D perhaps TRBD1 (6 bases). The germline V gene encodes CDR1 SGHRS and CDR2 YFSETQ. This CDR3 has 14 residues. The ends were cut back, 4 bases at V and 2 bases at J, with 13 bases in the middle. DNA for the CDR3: TGCGCCAGCAGCCAGGACAGCTATGCCTACGAGCAGTACTTC. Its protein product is CASSQDSYAYEQYF. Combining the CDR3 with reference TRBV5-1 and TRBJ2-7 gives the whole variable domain KAGVTQTPRYLIKTRGQQVTLSCSPISGHRSVSWYQQTPGQGLQFLFEYFSETQRNKGNFPGRFSGRQFSNSRSEMNVSTLELGDSALYLCASSQDSYAYEQYFGPGTRLTVT.